This T cell receptor (beta chain) was identified during a study of cytomegalovirus exposure and HLA in healthy donors. The CDR3 runs 16 residues. The V gene's germline CDR1 is SGHVS and CDR2 FQNEAQ. V shed 5 bases and J 4 bases; nucleotides not matched to a gene: 10. With 60 Vbeta and 13 Jbeta primers, the PCR was carried out. Data came from immunoSEQ multiplex PCR; TCRdb stores just in-frame clones and leaves some out. The sample comprises 150,000 to 200,000 clones, around 79% of which are singletons, and over 12% rests with the top ten. General study findings and limits: It was 150 to 200 TCR beta chains that were listed as cytomegalovirus-associated.

Regarding this clone: The antigen remains undetermined.

The receptor comes from a man in his forties or fifties in good health and CMV-seropositive. The sequenced sample consisted of PBMCs. V usage is TRBV7-8 and J usage is TRBJ2-1; TRBD1 aligns across 8 bases. CDR3 region: CASSNNPGGLYNEQFF. Written as DNA, the CDR3 is TGTGCCAGCAGCAACAATCCAGGGGGCCTTTACAATGAGCAGTTCTTC.